This T cell receptor beta chain was identified during a study of blood T cell repertoires in COVID-19 (dated by TCRdb to between 2020 and 2021). Turning to the overall study: ImmuneRACE Cohort 3 recovered participants were defined by two consecutive negative NP/OP PCR tests, healthcare professional clearance, or symptom resolution. The collaborator samples originated in the United States, Italy and Spain and spanned the acute and convalescent phases of COVID-19. The material from the prospective study consisted of cDNA or gDNA derived from T cells, B-cell-depleted T cells, or PBMCs. The dataset comprised deeply sampled blood TCRbeta repertoires from subjects exposed to, actively infected with, or recovered from COVID-19. The repertoires were made available in a free public database intended to serve as a resource for research on the immune response to SARS-CoV-2. The samples were drawn from two sources: the first 160 participants of the ongoing ImmuneRACE study, and 1,200 or so subjects contributed by 6 global collaborators. The sample metadata nearly always contained a de-identified subject ID, COVID-19 status, age in years and sex. Where HLA class I and class II types were available, the types were taken from metadata supplied by the sample provider, not from assay-based typing.

The paper as a whole reports these results and caveats: The quantity of clinical and demographic metadata differed by source and by participant and was supplied without curation.

TCRbeta CDR3 regions were amplified from genomic DNA using the immunoSEQ Assay, a bias-controlled multiplex PCR. Turning to the authors' computational methods: Within the assay, amplification of reference gene primers was used to estimate how many nucleated cells each sample contained. To quantify the absolute abundance of each unique TCRbeta CDR3 rearrangement, sequence reads were collapsed and filtered. For each sample, productive Simpson clonality was calculated as the square root of Simpson's diversity index over productive rearrangements. TCRdb took over this immuneACCESS table, retaining in-frame rearrangements with V and J assigned. Such tables are incomplete; in checked studies, under half of the missing clones stem from an unresolved V gene, and the remainder is unexplained. That table is the source of V, J and clone size, and D and trimming were worked out from the DNA. In all, the sample holds fewer than 150,000 clones, and 84% of those were seen once. The top ten clones comprise under 4.5% of the sample.

Concerning this clone itself: Its antigen specificity is not known. Base-call qualities are not available, and no considerably larger clone is one nucleotide away.

In the prospective study, participants were roughly 18 to 100 years old, resided in about two dozen geographic areas of the United States, and were enrolled through a virtual design. To assign participants to cohorts, the prospective study relied on clinical history that participants themselves reported in a screening survey and a study questionnaire. Mobile phlebotomists in the prospective study collected whole blood, serum and a nasopharyngeal or oropharyngeal swab from every participant. Additional blood draws and questionnaires over an approximately 2-month period could optionally be provided by prospective study participants. Blood samples from the prospective study were shipped frozen or at room temperature prior to DNA extraction. The CDR3 measures 13 amino acids from cysteine to phenylalanine. Of the read, only the CDR3 DNA is kept; its 39 bases are in frame from base 1. V is reduced by 10 bases and J by 0 bases, leaving a spacing of 10 bases between them. Per the germline V gene, ENHRY is the CDR1 and SYGVKD is the CDR2.

The V and J segments used are TRBV10-3 and TRBJ1-3; the D gene is not confidently resolved. Specimen: PBMCs or T cells enriched from blood (not recorded which). This receptor was taken from a man between 45 and 60 years old in a cohort exposed to, infected with or recovered from COVID-19 (not recorded which). The DNA sequence is as follows: TGTGCCACCTTAGACAACTCTGGAAACACCATATATTTT. Translated, this is CATLDNSGNTIYF.